The 26 T cell receptor beta chains listed next were all sequenced from one sample in a study of CD8 T cells in ankylosing spondylitis. TCRdb re-called the 5' RACE reads through MiXCR, storing one row per CDR3 protein. The sample includes 240,000 or so distinct CDR3 sequences, over 8.5% of them seen just once. Material: blood, either unsorted or a sorted T cell fraction (not recorded which). These TCRs come from a male donor with ankylosing spondylitis or in good health (not recorded which).

This clonotype was detected many times. The V gene is TRBV9, the J gene TRBJ1-4, with 8 positions matching TRBD1. In germline, CDR1 is SGDLS, CDR2 YYNGEE. The CDR3 runs 16 residues. The V gene end was trimmed by 0 bases and the J gene end by 5 bases; junction bases not matched to a gene: 6. CDR3 nucleotide sequence: TGTGCCAGCAGCGTAGATTGGGGACAGGAGAATGAAAAACTGTTTTTT. This gives the protein CASSVDWGQENEKLFF.

In this sample, this clonotype turned up once. This may stem from a read error, because a much larger clone lies one nucleotide away. This rearrangement joins TRBV6-1 to TRBJ1-4; D is perhaps TRBD1 (6 bases). This CDR3 region has 15 residues. Germline V gene sequence: CDR1 MNHNS, CDR2 SASEGT. The CDR3 loop reads CTSRPGGSLVEKLFF. The CDR3 bases are TGTACCAGCAGGCCTGGGGGCAGCTTGGTGGAAAAACTGTTTTTT.

The V gene is TRBV2, the J gene TRBJ2-1; 7 nucleotides agree with TRBD2. There are 15 residues in the CDR3. Germline values: CDR1 SNHLY, CDR2 FYNNEI. The V and J ends lost 6 bases and 5 bases, in that order; junction bases with no gene match: 10. In nucleotides, the CDR3 is TGTGCCAGCAGGATCTGGACTAGTGGTCACAATGAGCAGTTCTTC. Protein: CASRIWTSGHNEQFF.

This clonotype was counted many times. This sequence joins TRBV5-1 and TRBJ2-2; D not resolved. The CDR3 consists of 12 residues. Germline V gives CDR1 SGHRS, CDR2 YFSETQ. The germline V and J ends were trimmed by 4 bases and 4 bases, with 5 bases remaining between them. The CDR3 is CASSRTTGELFF. The CDR3 bases are TGCGCCAGCAGCAGAACCACCGGGGAGCTGTTTTTT.

This clonotype was recorded many times. This chain uses TRBV5-1 with TRBJ2-5; D perhaps matches TRBD1 (6 bases). CDR1 and CDR2 (germline): SGHRS, YFSETQ. The V gene lost 2 bases and the J gene lost 4 bases, with 12 bases spanning the gap. The CDR3 runs 14 residues. This CDR3 reads CASSLTGSRETQYF. In DNA, the CDR3 is TGCGCCAGCAGCTTAACAGGGTCGAGAGAGACCCAGTACTTC.

This clonotype was seen many times. This chain joins TRBV20-1 and TRBJ1-1; 7 bases are a match to TRBD1. CDR3 length: 16 amino acids. Germline loops: CDR1 DFQATT, CDR2 SNEGSKA (reference sequence). J lost 7 bases, V lost 5 bases, and 19 bases had no gene match. Here the CDR3 reads CSARSKTEGQPLEAFF. CDR3 DNA sequence: TGCAGTGCTCGGTCGAAAACAGAGGGACAGCCCCTTGAAGCTTTCTTT.

This clonotype showed up many times. V is TRBV5-6 and J is TRBJ2-2, with TRBD2 matching over 11 bases. The J segment lost 5 bases and the V segment lost 3 bases, leaving 6 bases of the junction unmatched. CDR1 and CDR2 from the germline V gene are SGHDT and YYEEEE. CDR3 length equals 16 residues. The CDR3 here is CASSSLLAGETGELFF. In nucleotides, the CDR3 is TGTGCCAGCAGCTCTTTACTAGCGGGGGAGACCGGGGAGCTGTTTTTT. Full variable domain (outside the CDR3, taken from reference TRBV5-6 and TRBJ2-2): DAGVTQSPTHLIKTRGQQVTLRCSPKSGHDTVSWYQQALGQGPQFIFQYYEEEERQRGNFPDRFSGHQFPNYSSELNVNALLLGDSALYLCASSSLLAGETGELFFGEGSRLTVL.

This clonotype occurred many times. The chain is built from TRBV12-3 or TRBV12-4 and TRBJ2-5; TRBD2 agrees at 8 bases. Losses at the gene ends were 5 bases for V and 5 bases for J; bases not matched to a gene: 7. The CDR3 covers 14 residues. DNA of the CDR3: TGTGCCAGCAGTGCCCGGGGGGGCAGGGAGACCCAGTACTTC. Translation gives CASSARGGRETQYF.

This clonotype occurred a few times. This chain links TRBV6-5 with TRBJ2-5; perhaps TRBD1 as D (6 bases). Germline V gene data show CDR1 as MNHEY and CDR2 as SVGAGI. This CDR3 has 15 residues. V gave up 2 bases and J gave up 5 bases, with 15 bases separating them. CDR3 loop: CASSYSSGVPETQYF. The CDR3 nucleotides are TGTGCCAGCAGTTACAGCTCAGGGGTTCCCGAGACCCAGTACTTC.

The table lists this clonotype with a few counts. The chain is built from TRBV6-1 and TRBJ2-5; 8 nucleotides line up with TRBD2. Per the germline V gene, CDR1 is MNHNS and CDR2 is SASEGT. The CDR3 length is 15 residues. V lost 6 bases to trimming and J lost 5 bases; unmatched junction nucleotides: 11. The CDR3: CASSTRGGLGETQYF. CDR3 sequence (DNA): TGTGCCAGCAGCACACGGGGGGGCTTGGGGGAGACCCAGTACTTC.

This clonotype was seen many times. This sequence joins TRBV5-1 and TRBJ2-1, with 8 bases fitting TRBD1. This CDR3 comprises 14 residues. CDR1 and CDR2 (germline): SGHRS, YFSETQ. The V gene end was trimmed by 7 bases and the J gene end by 10 bases; junction bases not matched to a gene: 13. The CDR3 sequence is CASRGDRNKQEQFF. In nucleotides, the CDR3 is TGCGCCAGCCGCGGGGACAGGAACAAGCAGGAGCAGTTCTTC.

The chain uses TRBV6-1 and TRBJ1-3; D is undetermined. The CDR3 covers 14 residues. Trimming cost V 8 bases and J 2 bases, with 13 bases left between them. Germline assignment: CDR1 MNHNS and CDR2 SASEGT. DNA for the CDR3: TGTGCCAGCCTCGTTATGCCCCCTGGAAACACCATATATTTT. It yields the protein CASLVMPPGNTIYF.

This clonotype showed up many times. The genes are TRBV2 and TRBJ2-3; D gene uncertain. Germline lookup yields CDR1 SNHLY and CDR2 FYNNEI. The V end was cut by 4 bases, the J end by 0 bases, with 8 bases between. There are 14 residues in the CDR3. The CDR3 reads CASSVARSTDTQYF. CDR3 DNA sequence: TGTGCCAGCAGTGTCGCTAGGAGCACAGATACGCAGTATTTT.

This clonotype was observed many times. V gene TRBV6-5 combines with J gene TRBJ1-1, with D possibly matching TRBD1 (5 bases). V gave up 6 bases and J gave up 9 bases, with 20 bases separating them. The V gene's germline CDR1 is MNHEY and CDR2 SVGAGI. CDR3 length: 14 residues. DNA of the CDR3: TGTGCCAGCAGCTACCCCTCGGGGGATGTTCAAGCTTTCTTT. As protein: CASSYPSGDVQAFF.

This clonotype was detected a few times. The chain carries TRBV18 and TRBJ1-1, with 8 bases that match TRBD1. The CDR3 has 12 amino acids. Germline V gene lookup returns CDR1 KGHSH and CDR2 LQKENI. With 6 bases clipped from V and 7 bases from J, the junction kept 4 bases outside the gene matches. The CDR3 protein is CASSGQDFEAFF. CDR3 DNA: TGTGCCAGCTCGGGACAGGACTTTGAAGCTTTCTTT.

In this sample, this clonotype turned up a few times. A read error may be the cause here, since a much bigger clone is one base away. The rearrangement joins TRBV6-2 or TRBV6-3 to TRBJ1-1; D possibly corresponds to TRBD1 (5 bases). Germline V gene sequence: CDR1 MNHEY, CDR2 SVGEGT. V lost 5 bases and J lost 1, with 8 bases in between. CDR3 size: 13 residues. CDR3 coding DNA: TGTGCCAGCAGTAAGACAGAGAACACTGAAGCTTTCTTT. Residues: CASSKTENTEAFF.

This chain joins TRBV27 and TRBJ2-3; the match to TRBD1 covers 9 bases. The CDR3 totals 15 residues. The ends lost 5 bases at V and 4 bases at J; junction bases unmatched: 7. From germline, CDR1 is MNHEY and CDR2 SMNVEV (reference sequence). The CDR3 spells CASSEPGQGSDTQYF. In nucleotides, the CDR3 is TGTGCCAGCAGTGAACCGGGACAGGGTTCAGATACGCAGTATTTT.

In this sample, this clonotype turned up a few times. CDR3 sequence reads: CASSLQRVNTEAFF. In nucleotides, the CDR3 is TGTGCCAGCAGTCTGCAGAGAGTTAACACTGAAGCTTTCTTT. This chain uses TRBV5-5 with TRBJ1-1; D not resolved. From germline, CDR1 is SGHKS and CDR2 YYEKEE (reference sequence). V was pared by 5 bases and J by 2 bases, with 13 bases between. This CDR3 has 14 amino acids.

This clonotype was seen ten or more times. The rearrangement links TRBV5-1 to TRBJ2-6; no clear D gene. From germline, CDR1 is SGHRS and CDR2 YFSETQ. The length of the CDR3 is 19 residues. Trimming took off 0 bases at V and 0 bases at J, with 16 bases between the two ends. DNA for the CDR3: TGCGCCAGCAGCTTGGAGGGTCCGCGCCATCCCTCTGGGGCCAACGTCCTGACTTTC. It translates to CASSLEGPRHPSGANVLTF.

This clonotype was seen many times. V is TRBV5-1 and J is TRBJ2-1, with 7 bases identical to TRBD1. The CDR3 loop spans 13 amino acids. The germline V gene has CDR1 SGHRS and CDR2 YFSETQ. V lost 4 bases to trimming and J lost 5 bases; unmatched junction nucleotides: 3. CDR3 bases: TGCGCCAGCAGCCGAACAGGGGACAATGAGCAGTTCTTC. Protein product: CASSRTGDNEQFF.

The sample holds many counts of this clonotype. V usage is TRBV21-1 and J usage is TRBJ2-7. TRBV21-1 is a documented pseudogene. The CDR3 is 15 amino acids. The CDR3 bases are TGTGCCAGCAGCAAAGTTCGACAGGACTACTACGAGCAGTACTTC. Its protein is CASSKVRQDYYEQYF.

This clonotype was observed at least ten times. The rearrangement uses TRBV24-1 and TRBJ1-2; a weak D match, TRBD1 (5 bases). The CDR3 has 14 residues. CDR1 is KGHDR, CDR2 SFDVKD, per germline. The V end was cut by 2 bases, the J end by 4 bases, with 10 bases between. The CDR3 sequence: CATSDSAGTYGYTF. CDR3 DNA: TGTGCCACCAGTGATTCGGCAGGGACCTATGGCTACACCTTC.

V is TRBV2 and J is TRBJ2-2; D gene uncertain. The V end was cut by 6 bases, the J end by 5 bases, with 7 bases between. CDR1 is SNHLY and CDR2 is FYNNEI in the germline V gene. The CDR3 consists of 12 residues. For the CDR3, the DNA is TGTGCCAGCAGCTATGTTACCGGGGAGCTGTTTTTT. Its translation: CASSYVTGELFF.

The chain couples TRBV10-3 to TRBJ2-3; D not resolved. CDR3 length: 11 amino acids. The germline V and J ends were trimmed by 10 bases and 6 bases, with 11 bases remaining between them. The germline CDR1 and CDR2 sequences are ENHRY and SYGVKD. Here the CDR3 DNA reads TGTGCCACTCAGGTAGATGATACGCAGTATTTT. Protein: CATQVDDTQYF.

This chain links TRBV20-1 with TRBJ2-1; D may correspond to TRBD1 or TRBD2 (5 bases each). Trimming took 3 bases from V and 3 from J, leaving 9 bases between them. Germline lookup yields CDR1 DFQATT and CDR2 SNEGSKA (reference sequence). CDR3 size: 13 residues. The chain's CDR3 is CSASGTDYNEQFF. The CDR3 DNA is TGCAGTGCTAGTGGGACCGACTACAATGAGCAGTTCTTC.

The chain joins TRBV12-3 or TRBV12-4 to TRBJ2-2; possible D gene TRBD2, 6 bases. Trimming removed 1 base at V and 8 bases at J, with 8 bases between. CDR3 size: 13 residues. This chain's CDR3 is CASSLELAGELFF. CDR3 DNA: TGTGCCAGCAGTTTAGAACTAGCTGGGGAGCTGTTTTTT.